Detailed here is one T cell receptor (beta chain). The antigen it binds to is not known. Per-nucleotide qualities are absent, and no much larger clonotype sits a single base away. Whole blood was collected in K2EDTA tubes by collaborating institutions according to the institutions' own protocols. For TCRbeta analysis, collaborator samples were shipped as frozen whole blood, as isolated PBMCs, or as DNA extracted from either sample type. The data were obtained in a study of blood T cell repertoires in COVID-19 (dated by TCRdb to 2020 to 2021). Describing the broader study: The collaborator samples originated in the United States, Italy and Spain and spanned the acute and convalescent phases of COVID-19. Where HLA class I and class II types were available, the types were taken from metadata supplied by the sample provider, not from assay-based typing. The material from the prospective study consisted of cDNA or gDNA derived from T cells, B-cell-depleted T cells, or PBMCs. The repertoires were released in a freely available public database intended as a resource for research on the immune response to SARS-CoV-2. Deeply sampled blood TCRbeta repertoires from subjects exposed to, actively infected with, or recovered from COVID-19 were included in the dataset. Sample metadata almost always included a de-identified subject ID, COVID-19 status, age in years and sex. The samples were drawn from two sources: the first 160 participants of the ongoing ImmuneRACE study, and 1,000 to 1,500 subjects contributed by 6 global collaborators. The paper as a whole reports these results and caveats: The quantity of clinical and demographic metadata differed by source and by participant and was supplied without curation.

The immunoSEQ Assay, a bias-controlled multiplex PCR, was used to amplify TCRbeta CDR3 regions from genomic DNA. As for the original processing: The number of nucleated cells in each sample was estimated by amplification of reference gene primers within the assay. To quantify the absolute abundance of each unique TCRbeta CDR3 rearrangement, sequence reads were collapsed and filtered. Productive Simpson clonality was computed per sample as the square root of Simpson's diversity index over productive rearrangements. Entries here come from immuneACCESS through TCRdb and include only in-frame sequences with V and J called. Some clones fail to appear in such tables; in the studies checked, an unresolved V gene covers under half of the shortfall, and the cause of the remainder is unknown. The D gene and trimming were derived from the DNA, and the V and J assignments and clone size from that table. The sample records around 220,000 clones, approximately 79% of which are singletons. The top ten clones comprise 4.5% to 6% of the sample.

V is trimmed back by 4 bases and J by 0 bases, and the junction contains 7 bases that no gene match accounts for. Including cysteine and phenylalanine, the CDR3 has 16 amino acids. The kept DNA is CDR3 alone, 48 bases in frame from the first base. Via the germline V gene, CDR1 is SNHLY and CDR2 FYNNEI. Sequencing input: peripheral blood. In this chain, TRBV2 is recombined with TRBJ2-7, and TRBD1 matches 9 of the central bases. The sequence came from a woman of 80 years or more with active or convalescent COVID-19. DNA sequence: TGTGCCAGCAGTGCACAGGGGGCGAGGAGCTCCTACGAGCAGTACTTC. Its amino acids are CASSAQGARSSYEQYF.